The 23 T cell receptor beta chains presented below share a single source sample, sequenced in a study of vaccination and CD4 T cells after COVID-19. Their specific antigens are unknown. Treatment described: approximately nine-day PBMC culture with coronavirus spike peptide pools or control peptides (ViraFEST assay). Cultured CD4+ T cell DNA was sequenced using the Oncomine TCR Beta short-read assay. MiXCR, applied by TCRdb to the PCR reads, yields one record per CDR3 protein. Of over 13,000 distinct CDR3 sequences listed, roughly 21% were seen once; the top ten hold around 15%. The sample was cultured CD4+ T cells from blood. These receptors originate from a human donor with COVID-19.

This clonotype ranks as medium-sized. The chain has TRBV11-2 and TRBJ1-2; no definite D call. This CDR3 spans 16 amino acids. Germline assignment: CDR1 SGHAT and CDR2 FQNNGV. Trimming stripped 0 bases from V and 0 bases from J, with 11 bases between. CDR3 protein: CASSLDGRISNYGYTF. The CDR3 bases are TGTGCCAGCAGCTTAGATGGTAGGATCTCTAACTATGGCTACACCTTC.

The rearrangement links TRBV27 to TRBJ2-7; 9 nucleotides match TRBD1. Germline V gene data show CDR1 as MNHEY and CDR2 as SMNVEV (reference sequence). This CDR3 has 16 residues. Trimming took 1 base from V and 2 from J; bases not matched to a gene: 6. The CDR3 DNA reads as TGTGCCAGCAGTTTATTGCGACAGGGGGATCCCTACGAGCAGTACTTC. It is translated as CASSLLRQGDPYEQYF.

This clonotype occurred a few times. The CDR3 reads CSATYQETQYF. In DNA form, the CDR3 reads TGCAGTGCTACATACCAAGAGACCCAGTACTTC. The V and J genes are TRBV20-1 and TRBJ2-5; no definite D call. Looked up from germline, CDR1 is DFQATT and CDR2 is SNEGSKA (reference sequence). The CDR3 length is 11 residues. Between the trimmed V and J ends, which lost 4 bases and 0 bases, there was a span of 3 bases.

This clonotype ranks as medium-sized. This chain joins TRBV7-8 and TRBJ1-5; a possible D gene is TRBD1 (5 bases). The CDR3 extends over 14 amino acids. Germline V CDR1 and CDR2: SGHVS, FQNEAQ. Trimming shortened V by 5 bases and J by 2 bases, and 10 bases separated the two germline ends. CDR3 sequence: CASSPRGGNQPQHF. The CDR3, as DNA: TGTGCCAGCAGCCCACGAGGGGGCAATCAGCCCCAGCATTTT.

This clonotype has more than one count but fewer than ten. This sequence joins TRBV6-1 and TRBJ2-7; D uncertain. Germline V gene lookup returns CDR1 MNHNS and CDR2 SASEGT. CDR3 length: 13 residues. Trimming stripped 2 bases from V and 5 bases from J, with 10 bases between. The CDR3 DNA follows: TGTGCCAGCAGTGAATGGATCCGGGACGAGCAGTACTTC. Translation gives CASSEWIRDEQYF.

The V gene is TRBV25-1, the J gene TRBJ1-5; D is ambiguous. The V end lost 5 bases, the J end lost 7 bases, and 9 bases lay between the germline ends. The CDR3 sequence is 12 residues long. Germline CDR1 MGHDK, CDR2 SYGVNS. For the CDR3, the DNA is TGTGCCAGCAGTCTCCCGGGCCAGCCCCAGCATTTT. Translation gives CASSLPGQPQHF.

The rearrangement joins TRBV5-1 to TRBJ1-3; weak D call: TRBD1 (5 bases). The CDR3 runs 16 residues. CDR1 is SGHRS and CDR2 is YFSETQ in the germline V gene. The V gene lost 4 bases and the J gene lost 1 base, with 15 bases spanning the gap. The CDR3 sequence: CASSPTPGSSGNTIYF. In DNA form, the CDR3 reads TGCGCCAGCAGCCCAACTCCAGGGTCTTCTGGAAACACCATATATTTT.

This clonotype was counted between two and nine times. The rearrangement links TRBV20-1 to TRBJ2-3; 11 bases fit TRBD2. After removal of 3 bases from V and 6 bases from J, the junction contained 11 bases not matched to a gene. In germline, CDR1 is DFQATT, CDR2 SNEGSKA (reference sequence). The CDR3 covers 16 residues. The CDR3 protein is CSASMASGGYGDTQYF. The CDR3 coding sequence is TGCAGTGCTAGTATGGCTAGCGGGGGGTATGGGGATACGCAGTATTTT.

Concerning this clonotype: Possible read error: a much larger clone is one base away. The DNA for the CDR3 is TGCAGTGCTCTTACAGGGTTCAACTATGGCTACGCCTTC. Translating gives CSALTGFNYGYAF. V gene TRBV20-1 combines with J gene TRBJ1-2; the D gene is possibly TRBD1 (6 bases). The CDR3 runs to 13 residues. The germline CDR1 and CDR2 sequences are DFQATT and SNEGSKA (reference sequence).

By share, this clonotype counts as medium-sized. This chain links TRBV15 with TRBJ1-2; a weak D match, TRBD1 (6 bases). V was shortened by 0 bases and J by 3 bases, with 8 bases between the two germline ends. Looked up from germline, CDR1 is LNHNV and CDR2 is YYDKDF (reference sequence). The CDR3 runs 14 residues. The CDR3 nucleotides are TGTGCCACCAGCAGAGAGGGGGGCGACTATGGCTACACCTTC. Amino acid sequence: CATSREGGDYGYTF. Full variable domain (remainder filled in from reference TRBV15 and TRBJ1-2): DAMVIQNPRYQVTQFGKPVTLSCSQTLNHNVMYWYQQKSSQAPKLLFHYYDKDFNNEADTPDNFQSRRPNTSFCFLDIRSPGLGDTAMYLCATSREGGDYGYTFGSGTRLTVV.

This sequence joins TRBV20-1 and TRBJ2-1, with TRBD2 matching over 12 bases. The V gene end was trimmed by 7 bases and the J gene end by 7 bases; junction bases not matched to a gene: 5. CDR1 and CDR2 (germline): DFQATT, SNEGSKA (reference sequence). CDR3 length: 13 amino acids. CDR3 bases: TGCAGTGTTCAAGGGACTAGCGGGAATGAGCAGTTCTTC. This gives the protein CSVQGTSGNEQFF.

Here the CDR3 reads CSAPSDVIYEQYF. The CDR3 DNA reads TGCAGTGCTCCTTCCGACGTGATTTACGAGCAGTACTTC. This sequence joins TRBV20-1 and TRBJ2-7; D remains unclear. Germline V CDR1 and CDR2: DFQATT, SNEGSKA (reference sequence). The V gene lost 5 bases and the J gene lost 4 bases, with 15 bases spanning the gap. The CDR3 runs to 13 residues.

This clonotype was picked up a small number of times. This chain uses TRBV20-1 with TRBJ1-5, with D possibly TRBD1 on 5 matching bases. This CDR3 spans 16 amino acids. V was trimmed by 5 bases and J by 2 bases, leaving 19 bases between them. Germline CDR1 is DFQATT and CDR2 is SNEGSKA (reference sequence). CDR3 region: CSAPGDLGGGNQPQHF. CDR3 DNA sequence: TGCAGTGCTCCGGGGGACCTCGGGGGGGGCAATCAGCCCCAGCATTTT.

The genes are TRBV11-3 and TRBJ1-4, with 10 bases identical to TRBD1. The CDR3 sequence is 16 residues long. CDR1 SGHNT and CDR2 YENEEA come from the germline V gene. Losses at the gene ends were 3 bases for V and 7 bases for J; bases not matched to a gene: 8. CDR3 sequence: CASSFRIGTGVEKLFF. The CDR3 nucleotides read TGTGCCAGCAGCTTTCGTATCGGGACAGGGGTTGAAAAACTGTTTTTT.

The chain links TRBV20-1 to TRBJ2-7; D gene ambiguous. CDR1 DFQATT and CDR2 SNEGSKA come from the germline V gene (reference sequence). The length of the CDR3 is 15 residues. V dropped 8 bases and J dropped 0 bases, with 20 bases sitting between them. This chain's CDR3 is CSTPRGAISSYEQYF. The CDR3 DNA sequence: TGCAGTACCCCAAGAGGAGCGATAAGCTCCTACGAGCAGTACTTC.

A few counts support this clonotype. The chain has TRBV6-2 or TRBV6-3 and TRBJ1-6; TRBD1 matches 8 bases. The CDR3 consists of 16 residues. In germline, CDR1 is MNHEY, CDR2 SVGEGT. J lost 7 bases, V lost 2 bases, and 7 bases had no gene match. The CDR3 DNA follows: TGTGCCAGCAGTTACCCTACAGGGGGTCGGAATTCACCCCTCCACTTT. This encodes CASSYPTGGRNSPLHF.

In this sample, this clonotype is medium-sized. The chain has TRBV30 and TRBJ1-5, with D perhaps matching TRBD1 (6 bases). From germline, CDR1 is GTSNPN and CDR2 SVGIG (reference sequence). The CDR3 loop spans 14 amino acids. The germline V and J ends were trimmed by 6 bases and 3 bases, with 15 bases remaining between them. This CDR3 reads CACTTGKTNQPQHF. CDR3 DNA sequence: TGTGCCTGCACCACAGGGAAGACCAATCAGCCCCAGCATTTT.

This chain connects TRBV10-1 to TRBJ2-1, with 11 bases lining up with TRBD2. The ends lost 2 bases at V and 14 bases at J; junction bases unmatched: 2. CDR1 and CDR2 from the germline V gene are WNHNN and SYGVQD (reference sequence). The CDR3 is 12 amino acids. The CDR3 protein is CASSETSGGEFF. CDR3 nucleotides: TGCGCCAGCAGTGAGACTAGCGGGGGAGAGTTCTTC.

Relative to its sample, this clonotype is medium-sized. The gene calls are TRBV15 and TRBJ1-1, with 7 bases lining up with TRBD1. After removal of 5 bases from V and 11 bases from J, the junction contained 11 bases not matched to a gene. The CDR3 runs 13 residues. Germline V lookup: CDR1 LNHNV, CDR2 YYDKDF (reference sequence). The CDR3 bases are TGTGCCACCAGCTCCAAAAGACAGGGAGCGGCTTTCTTT. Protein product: CATSSKRQGAAFF.

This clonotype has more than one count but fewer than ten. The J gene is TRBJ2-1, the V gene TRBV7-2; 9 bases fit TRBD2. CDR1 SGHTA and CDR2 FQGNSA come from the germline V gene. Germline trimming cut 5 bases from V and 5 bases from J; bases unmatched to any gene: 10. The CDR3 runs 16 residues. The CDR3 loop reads CASSMPLGLANNEQFF. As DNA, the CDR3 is TGTGCCAGCAGCATGCCATTGGGACTAGCCAACAATGAGCAGTTCTTC.

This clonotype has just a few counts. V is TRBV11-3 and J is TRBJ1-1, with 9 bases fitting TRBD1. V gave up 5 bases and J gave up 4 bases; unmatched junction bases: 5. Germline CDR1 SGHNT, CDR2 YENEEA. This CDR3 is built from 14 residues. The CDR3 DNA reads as TGTGCCAGCAGCCCACAGGGGGCGGTCACTGAAGCTTTCTTT. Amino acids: CASSPQGAVTEAFF.

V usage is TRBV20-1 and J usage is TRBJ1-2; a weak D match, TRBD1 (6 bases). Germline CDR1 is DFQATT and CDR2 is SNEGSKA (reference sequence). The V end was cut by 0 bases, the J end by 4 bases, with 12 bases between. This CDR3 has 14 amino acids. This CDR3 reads CSARDGGLGYGYTF. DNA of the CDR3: TGCAGTGCTAGAGATGGGGGGCTTGGCTATGGCTACACCTTC.

The CDR3 nucleotides read TGTGCCAGCAGCCCCGGGGACAGGGGAAGGGGTCAGCCCCAGCATTTT. This encodes CASSPGDRGRGQPQHF. The chain recombines TRBV3-1 with TRBJ1-5; 10 nucleotides align to TRBD1. This CDR3 comprises 16 residues. V lost 4 bases to trimming and J lost 6 bases; unmatched junction nucleotides: 9. Germline V lookup: CDR1 LGHDT, CDR2 YNNKEL (reference sequence).